One and the same sample provided the 5 T cell receptor beta chains below, sequenced in a study of CD8+ T cells in alopecia areata. Researchers took lesional scalp punch biopsies and peripheral blood from people who were alopecia areata patients. Sequencing templates came from extracted RNA that was reverse transcribed into cDNA. The method was immunoSEQ multiplex PCR; TCRdb's version includes in-frame clones alone and lacks a portion of them. The table includes some 13,000 clones, more than 50% detected once. The source material was skin. The source is a human donor with alopecia areata.

J is TRBJ2-2 and V is TRBV19; 10 bases agree with TRBD2. J lost 3 bases, V lost 5 bases, and 9 bases had no gene match. CDR3 size: 17 residues. Looked up from germline, CDR1 is LNHDA and CDR2 is SQIVND (reference sequence). Here the CDR3 reads CASSLQGTSVDTGELFF. The CDR3, as DNA: TGTGCCAGTAGTCTTCAAGGGACTAGCGTCGACACCGGGGAGCTGTTTTTT.

The genes are TRBV4-1 and TRBJ1-1; the match to TRBD1 covers 12 bases. Germline-derived CDR1 and CDR2 are MGHRA and YSYEKL. The J segment lost 2 bases and the V segment lost 2 bases, leaving 9 bases of the junction unmatched. The CDR3 runs to 18 residues. CDR3 sequence reads: CASSQQGQGARKNTEAFF. In DNA, the CDR3 is TGCGCCAGCAGCCAACAGGGACAGGGGGCGCGGAAAAACACTGAAGCTTTCTTT.

Comment on this clone: The junction does not match germline at one end; this may be a read error. The chain employs TRBV7-7 and TRBJ2-3; TRBD2 might be the D (6 bases). The CDR3 runs 14 residues. The germline CDR1 and CDR2 sequences are SSHAT and FNYEAQ (reference sequence). The CDR3 bases are TGTGCTAGCAGCCGGGGACTTGAAACAGATACGCAGTATTTT. It translates to CASSRGLETDTQYF.

This chain links TRBV5-1 with TRBJ2-3; no clear D. Germline V gives CDR1 SGHRS, CDR2 YFSETQ. The V gene lost 0 bases and the J gene lost 0 bases, with 8 bases spanning the gap. CDR3 length equals 15 residues. The CDR3 region has the DNA TGCGCCAGCAGCTTGGACACCCTAAGCACAGATACGCAGTATTTT. This encodes CASSLDTLSTDTQYF.

The chain uses TRBV25-1 and TRBJ1-2; the D gene is possibly TRBD1 (6 bases). The CDR3 spans 14 residues. CDR1 MGHDK and CDR2 SYGVNS come from the germline V gene. V lost 0 bases and J 5 bases, leaving 10 bases between the germline ends. CDR3 DNA sequence: TGTGCCAGCAGTGAATATAGCCAGGGGTATGGCTACACCTTC. This gives the protein CASSEYSQGYGYTF.